This TCR beta chain is from a study of identical twins. The study, taken as a whole, reports: The study based its conclusions on cross-sectional statistical analysis and did not follow the same donors.

MiXCR was run by TCRdb on the 5' RACE reads, yielding one entry per CDR3 protein. The data show about 700,000 distinct CDR3 sequences, with approximately 9% seen just once and roughly 0.97% held by the top ten. To note about this clonotype: Its antigen is unknown.

V was pared by 5 bases and J by 1 base, with 23 bases between. The CDR3 consists of 18 residues. Germline V gives CDR1 SGHAT, CDR2 FQDESV (reference sequence). The data also belong to a second study, concerning yellow fever vaccine responses in identical twins. That source adds: On the reported evidence, twins' vaccine T cell responses seemed partly convergent and partly personalized.

V is TRBV11-1 and J is TRBJ2-5; D tentatively fits TRBD1 or TRBD2 (5 bases each). The sequencing input was PBMCs. The receptor comes from a woman between 18 and 29 years old in good health. This CDR3 is CASSPGKASRGTQETQYF. DNA of the CDR3: TGTGCCAGCAGCCCCGGGAAGGCGAGCCGAGGGACCCAAGAGACCCAGTACTTC.